These 5 T cell receptor beta chains share one sample of origin, sequenced in a study of blood T cells in healthy people across ages. A J-beta primer mix and a sample-barcoded 5' primer were used in a second PCR of about 7 to 12 cycles. TCRdb called the 5' RACE reads again in MiXCR, with one record for every CDR3 protein. This sample has about 1,500,000 distinct CDR3 sequences, with 42% found just once. Input material: blood. The receptors come from a woman under 30 in good health.

The V call is TRBV9, the J call TRBJ2-3; TRBD2 matches 9 bases. J lost 5 bases, V lost 0 bases, and 10 bases had no gene match. This CDR3 contains 17 residues. CDR1 is SGDLS, CDR2 YYNGEE, per germline. CDR3 amino acids: CASSVGGFSGGGDTQYF. The CDR3 nucleotides read TGTGCCAGCAGCGTAGGGGGGTTTAGCGGGGGTGGAGATACGCAGTATTTT. Full variable domain (missing parts from reference TRBV9 and TRBJ2-3): DSGVTQTPKHLITATGQRVTLRCSPRSGDLSVYWYQQSLDQGLQFLIQYYNGEERAKGNILERFSAQQFPDLHSELNLSSLELGDSALYFCASSVGGFSGGGDTQYFGPGTRLTVL.

The chain is built from TRBV3-1 and TRBJ2-1; weak D call: TRBD2 (6 bases). V lost 4 bases and J 4 bases, leaving 14 bases between the germline ends. Germline V gives CDR1 LGHDT, CDR2 YNNKEL (reference sequence). The CDR3 extends over 15 amino acids. The CDR3 loop is CASSRGGTAYNEQFF. CDR3 sequence (DNA): TGTGCCAGCAGCCGAGGCGGGACCGCGTACAATGAGCAGTTCTTC.

This clonotype was seen a handful of times. The chain carries TRBV10-3 and TRBJ2-3; 15 bases are shared with TRBD2. This CDR3 is built from 18 residues. The V gene's germline CDR1 is ENHRY and CDR2 SYGVKD. The ends lost 2 bases at V and 4 bases at J; junction bases unmatched: 7. CDR3 residues: CAISERTSGGVKSDTQYF. CDR3 sequence (DNA): TGTGCCATCAGTGAGAGGACTAGCGGGGGGGTAAAGTCAGATACGCAGTATTTT.

The V gene is TRBV12-3 or TRBV12-4, the J gene TRBJ2-5, with D possibly being TRBD2 (5 bases). The CDR3 contains 11 residues. The ends were cut back, 7 bases at V and 11 bases at J, with 14 bases in the middle. The CDR3 sequence: CASTGLNEQYF. In nucleotides, the CDR3 is TGTGCCAGCACGGGGTTAAATGAGCAGTACTTC.

The J gene is TRBJ2-7, the V gene TRBV5-1; TRBD2 matches at 10 bases. This CDR3 is 16 amino acids long. Germline values: CDR1 SGHRS, CDR2 YFSETQ. V was pared by 3 bases and J by 0 bases, with 6 bases of the junction left unmatched. CDR3 sequence reads: CASSSPSGGSSYEQYF. For the CDR3, the DNA is TGCGCCAGCAGCTCCCCTAGCGGGGGATCCTCCTACGAGCAGTACTTC.